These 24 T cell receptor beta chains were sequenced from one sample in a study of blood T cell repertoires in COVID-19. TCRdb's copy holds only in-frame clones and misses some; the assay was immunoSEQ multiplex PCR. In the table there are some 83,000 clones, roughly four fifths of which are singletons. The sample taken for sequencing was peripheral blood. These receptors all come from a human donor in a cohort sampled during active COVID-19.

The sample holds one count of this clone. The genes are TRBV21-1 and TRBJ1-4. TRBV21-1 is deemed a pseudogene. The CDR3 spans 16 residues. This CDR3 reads CASSKVAREWGEKLFF. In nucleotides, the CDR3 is TGTGCCAGCAGCAAAGTAGCCCGGGAATGGGGAGAAAAACTGTTTTTT.

CDR3: CASSYSKPQTGNTIYF. The CDR3 DNA reads as TGTGCCAGCAGTTACTCGAAACCACAAACTGGAAACACCATATATTTT. This chain links TRBV6-5 with TRBJ1-3; D unclear. The germline gives CDR1 MNHEY, CDR2 SVGAGI. The V end was cut by 0 bases, the J end by 2 bases, with 11 bases between. There are 16 residues in the CDR3.

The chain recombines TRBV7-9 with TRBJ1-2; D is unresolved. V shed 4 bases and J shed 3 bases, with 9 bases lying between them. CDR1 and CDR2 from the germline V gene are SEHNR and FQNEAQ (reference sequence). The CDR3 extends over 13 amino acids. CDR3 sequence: CASSWAQYYGYTF. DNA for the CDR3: TGTGCCAGCAGCTGGGCCCAATACTATGGCTACACCTTC.

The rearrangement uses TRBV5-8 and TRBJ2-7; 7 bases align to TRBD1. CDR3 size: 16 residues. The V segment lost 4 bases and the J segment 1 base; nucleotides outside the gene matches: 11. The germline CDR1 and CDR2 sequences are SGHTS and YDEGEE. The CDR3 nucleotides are TGTGCCAGCAGCAAGATGACAGGGACAATTTCCTACGAGCAGTACTTC. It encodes CASSKMTGTISYEQYF.

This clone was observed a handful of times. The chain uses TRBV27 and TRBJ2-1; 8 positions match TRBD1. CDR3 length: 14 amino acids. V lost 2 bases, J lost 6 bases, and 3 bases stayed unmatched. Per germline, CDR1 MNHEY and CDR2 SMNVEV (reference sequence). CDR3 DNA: TGTGCCAGCAGTTTACTGGACAGGGTCAATGAGCAGTTCTTC. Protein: CASSLLDRVNEQFF.

CDR3 nucleotides: TGTGCCAGCAGCTTAGGGACAGGGTCGCATGAGCAGTTCTTC. Its translation: CASSLGTGSHEQFF. The chain is built from TRBV7-3 and TRBJ2-1; the match to TRBD1 covers 9 bases. From germline, CDR1 is SGHTA and CDR2 FQGTGA. The CDR3 is 14 residues long. The V and J ends lost 2 bases and 8 bases, in that order; junction bases with no gene match: 4.

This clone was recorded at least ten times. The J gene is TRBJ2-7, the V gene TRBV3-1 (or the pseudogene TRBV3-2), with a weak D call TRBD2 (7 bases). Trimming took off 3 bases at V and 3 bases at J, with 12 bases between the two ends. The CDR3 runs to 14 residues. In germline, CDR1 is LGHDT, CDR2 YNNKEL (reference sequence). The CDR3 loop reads CASSHYGGRYEQYF. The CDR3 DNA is TGTGCCAGCAGCCATTACGGGGGGCGCTACGAGCAGTACTTC.

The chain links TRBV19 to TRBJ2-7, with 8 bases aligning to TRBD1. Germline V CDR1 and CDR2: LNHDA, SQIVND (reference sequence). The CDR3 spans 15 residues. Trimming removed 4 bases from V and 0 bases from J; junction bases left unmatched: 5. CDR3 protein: CASSKHGTGSYEQYF. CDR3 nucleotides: TGTGCCAGTAGTAAACACGGGACAGGCTCCTACGAGCAGTACTTC.

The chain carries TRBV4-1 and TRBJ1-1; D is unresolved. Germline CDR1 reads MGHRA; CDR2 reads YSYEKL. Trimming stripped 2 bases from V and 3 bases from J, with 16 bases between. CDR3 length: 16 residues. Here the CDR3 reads CASSQRHPVVYTEAFF. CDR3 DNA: TGCGCCAGCAGCCAACGACACCCCGTTGTATACACTGAAGCTTTCTTT.

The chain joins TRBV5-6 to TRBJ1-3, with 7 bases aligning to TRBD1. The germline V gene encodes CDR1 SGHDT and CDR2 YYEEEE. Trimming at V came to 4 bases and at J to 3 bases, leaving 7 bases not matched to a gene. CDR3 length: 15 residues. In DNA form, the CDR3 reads TGTGCCAGCAGCAAAAGACAGGGCGGTGGAAACACCATATATTTT. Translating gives CASSKRQGGGNTIYF.

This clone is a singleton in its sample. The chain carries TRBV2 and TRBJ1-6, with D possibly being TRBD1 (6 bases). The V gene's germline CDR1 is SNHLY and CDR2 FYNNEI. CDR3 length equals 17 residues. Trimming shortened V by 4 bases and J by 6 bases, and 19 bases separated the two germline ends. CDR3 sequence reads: CASSGRDTITTNSPLHF. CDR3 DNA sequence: TGTGCCAGCAGTGGCCGGGACACCATTACCACTAATTCACCCCTCCACTTT.

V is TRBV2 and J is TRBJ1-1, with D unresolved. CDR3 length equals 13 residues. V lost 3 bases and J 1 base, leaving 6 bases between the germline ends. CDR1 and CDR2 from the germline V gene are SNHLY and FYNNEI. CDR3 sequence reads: CASSDLRNTEAFF. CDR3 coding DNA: TGTGCCAGCAGTGACCTACGGAACACTGAAGCTTTCTTT.

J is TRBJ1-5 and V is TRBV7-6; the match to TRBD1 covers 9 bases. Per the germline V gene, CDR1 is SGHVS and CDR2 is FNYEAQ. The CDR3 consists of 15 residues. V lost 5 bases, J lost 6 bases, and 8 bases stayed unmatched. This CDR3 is CASSMGTGPSQPQHF. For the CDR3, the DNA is TGTGCCAGCAGCATGGGGACAGGGCCATCTCAGCCCCAGCATTTT.

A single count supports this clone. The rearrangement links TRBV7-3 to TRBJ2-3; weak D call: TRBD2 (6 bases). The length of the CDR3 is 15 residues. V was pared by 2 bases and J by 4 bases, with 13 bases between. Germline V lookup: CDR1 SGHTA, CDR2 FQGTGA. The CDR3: CASSLWGEGADTQYF. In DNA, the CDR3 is TGTGCCAGCAGCTTATGGGGGGAAGGGGCAGATACGCAGTATTTT.

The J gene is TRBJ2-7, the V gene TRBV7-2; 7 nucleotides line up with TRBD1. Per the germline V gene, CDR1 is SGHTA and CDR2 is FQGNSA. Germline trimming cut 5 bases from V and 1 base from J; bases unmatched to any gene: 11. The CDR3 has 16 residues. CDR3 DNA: TGTGCCAGCAGCCTTAGGGCAGGGGGATTGTCCTACGAGCAGTACTTC. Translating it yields CASSLRAGGLSYEQYF.

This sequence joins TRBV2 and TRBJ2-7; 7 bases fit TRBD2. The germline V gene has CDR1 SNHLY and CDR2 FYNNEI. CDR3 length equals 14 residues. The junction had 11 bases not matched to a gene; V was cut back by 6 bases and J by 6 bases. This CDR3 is CASRGAGRNGEQYF. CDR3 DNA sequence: TGTGCCAGCAGGGGAGCGGGGAGGAATGGCGAGCAGTACTTC.

In DNA form, the CDR3 reads TGCGCCAGCAGCTTGGGGGCATCTTTGGGTGAGCAGTTCTTC. The encoded protein is CASSLGASLGEQFF. V gene TRBV5-1 combines with J gene TRBJ2-1, with unresolved D. The germline gives CDR1 SGHRS, CDR2 YFSETQ. The V gene lost 0 bases and the J gene lost 9 bases, with 13 bases spanning the gap. The CDR3 loop spans 14 amino acids.

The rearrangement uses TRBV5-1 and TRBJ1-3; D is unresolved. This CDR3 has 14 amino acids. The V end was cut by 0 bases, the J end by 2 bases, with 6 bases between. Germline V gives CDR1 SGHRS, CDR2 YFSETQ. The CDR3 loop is CASSLGDPGNTIYF. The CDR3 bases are TGCGCCAGCAGCTTGGGCGATCCTGGAAACACCATATATTTT.

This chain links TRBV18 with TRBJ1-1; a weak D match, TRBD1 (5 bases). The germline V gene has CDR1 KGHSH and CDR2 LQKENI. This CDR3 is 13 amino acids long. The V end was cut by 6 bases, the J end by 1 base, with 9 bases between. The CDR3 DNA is TGTGCCAGCTCCACGGGGGAGAACACTGAAGCTTTCTTT. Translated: CASSTGENTEAFF. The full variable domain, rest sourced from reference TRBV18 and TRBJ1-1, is NAGVMQNPRHLVRRRGQEARLRCSPMKGHSHVYWYRQLPEEGLKFMVYLQKENIIDESGMPKERFSAEFPKEGPSILRIQQVVRGDSAAYFCASSTGENTEAFFGQGTRLTVV.

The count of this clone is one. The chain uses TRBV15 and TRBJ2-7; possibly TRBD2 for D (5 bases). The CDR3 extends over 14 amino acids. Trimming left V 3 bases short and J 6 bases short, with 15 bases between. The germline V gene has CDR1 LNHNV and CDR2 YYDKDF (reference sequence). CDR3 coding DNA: TGTGCCACCAGCAGCCACCGGGCCGGGATCGAGCAGTACTTC. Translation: CATSSHRAGIEQYF.

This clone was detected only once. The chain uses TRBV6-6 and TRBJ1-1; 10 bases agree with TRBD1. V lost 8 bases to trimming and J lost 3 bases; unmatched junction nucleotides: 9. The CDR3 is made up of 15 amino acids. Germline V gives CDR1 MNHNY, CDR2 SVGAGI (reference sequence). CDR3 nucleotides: TGTGCCAGCCGCCGACAGGGGGCTAGGGACACTGAAGCTTTCTTT. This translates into CASRRQGARDTEAFF.

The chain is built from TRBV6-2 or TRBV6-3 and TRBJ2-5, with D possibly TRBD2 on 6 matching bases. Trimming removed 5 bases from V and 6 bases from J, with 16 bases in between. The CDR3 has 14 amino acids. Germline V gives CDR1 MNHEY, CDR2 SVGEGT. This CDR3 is CASSTLAIPKTQYF. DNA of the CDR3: TGTGCCAGCAGTACCCTAGCGATCCCAAAGACCCAGTACTTC.

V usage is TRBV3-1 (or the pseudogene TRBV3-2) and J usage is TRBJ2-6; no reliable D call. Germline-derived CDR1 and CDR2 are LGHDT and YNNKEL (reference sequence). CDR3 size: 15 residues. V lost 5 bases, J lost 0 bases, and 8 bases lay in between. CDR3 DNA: TGTGCCAGCAGCTCCCTGGCCTCTGGGGCCAACGTCCTGACTTTC. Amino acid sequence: CASSSLASGANVLTF.

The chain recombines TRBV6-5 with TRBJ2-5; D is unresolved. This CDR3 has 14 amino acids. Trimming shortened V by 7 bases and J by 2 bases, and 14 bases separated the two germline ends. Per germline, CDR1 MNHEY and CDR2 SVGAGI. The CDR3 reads CASTGPALQETQYF. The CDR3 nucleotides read TGTGCCAGCACTGGTCCAGCGTTACAAGAGACCCAGTACTTC.